Below, 25 T cell receptor beta chains from the same sample are listed, as sequenced in a study of OX40 agonist ivuxolimab in advanced cancers. Sequencing was performed with immunoSEQ multiplex PCR; in TCRdb, only in-frame clones are kept and a portion is missing. There are fewer than 65,000 clones in the sample; roughly nine tenths occur only once, and less than 1.1% lies in the top ten. Sequenced here: CD4+ or CD8+ T cells sorted from blood, sampled in a trial of the OX40 agonist ivuxolimab. All receptors derive from an adult with an advanced solid tumor such as melanoma, head and neck, liver or kidney cancer.

This chain links TRBV7-9 with TRBJ1-6; D not certain. This CDR3 has 12 residues. The germline gives CDR1 SEHNR, CDR2 FQNEAQ (reference sequence). With 4 bases removed from V and 6 bases from J, the gap between germline ends came to 4 bases. The DNA of the CDR3 is TGTGCCAGCAGCTCTCCTAATTCACCCCTCCACTTT. It specifies CASSSPNSPLHF.

The chain joins TRBV7-2 to TRBJ2-3, with a possible D match to TRBD2 (6 bases). The V gene lost 6 bases and the J gene lost 10 bases, with 26 bases spanning the gap. The CDR3 is 16 amino acids. Germline V gives CDR1 SGHTA, CDR2 FQGNSA. The CDR3 DNA sequence: TGTGCCAGCAGTTCCGGTCCCACGGGGGTCGCTGGGTCGCAGTATTTT. Translating gives CASSSGPTGVAGSQYF.

J is TRBJ1-1 and V is TRBV27; D is uncertain. V lost 0 bases, J lost 2 bases, and 7 bases lay in between. The CDR3 spans 14 residues. Germline CDR1 and CDR2: MNHEY and SMNVEV (reference sequence). The CDR3 here is CASSLSEPNTEAFF. As DNA, the CDR3 is TGTGCCAGCAGTTTATCAGAGCCAAACACTGAAGCTTTCTTT.

The chain carries TRBV7-9 and TRBJ2-3; TRBD2 might be the D (5 bases). CDR3 length: 14 amino acids. The V end was cut by 3 bases, the J end by 0 bases, with 7 bases between. In germline, CDR1 is SEHNR, CDR2 FQNEAQ (reference sequence). The CDR3 protein is CASSFGGSTDTQYF. The CDR3 coding sequence is TGTGCCAGCAGCTTTGGAGGAAGCACAGATACGCAGTATTTT.

This clone appeared a few times. The gene calls are TRBV6-5 and TRBJ2-7; 8 positions agree with TRBD2. Germline V gene sequence: CDR1 MNHEY, CDR2 SVGAGI. This CDR3 contains 14 residues. V lost 6 bases and J lost 3; bases outside the gene matches: 7. This chain's CDR3 is CASRTSGKFYEQYF. The CDR3 DNA reads TGTGCCAGCAGAACTAGCGGAAAGTTCTACGAGCAGTACTTC.

This clone was observed a few times. The chain employs TRBV5-8 and TRBJ2-5, with D possibly matching TRBD2 (6 bases). V was trimmed by 4 bases and J by 4 bases, leaving 11 bases between them. CDR3 length: 13 residues. Germline V gives CDR1 SGHTS, CDR2 YDEGEE. The CDR3 is CASSGTGLETQYF. The CDR3 DNA follows: TGTGCCAGCAGCGGGACTGGGCTAGAGACCCAGTACTTC. Complete variable domain (other parts from reference TRBV5-8 and TRBJ2-5): EAGVTQSPTHLIKTRGQQATLRCSPISGHTSVYWYQQALGLGLQFLLWYDEGEERNRGNFPPRFSGRQFPNYSSELNVNALELEDSALYLCASSGTGLETQYFGPGTRLLVL.

The CDR3 DNA follows: TGCGCCAGCAGCCAAGGGCGACAGGGGATGAACACTGAAGCTTTCTTT. Amino acid sequence: CASSQGRQGMNTEAFF. The V gene is TRBV4-1, the J gene TRBJ1-1; 8 bases are shared with TRBD1. Germline V CDR1 and CDR2: MGHRA, YSYEKL. This CDR3 is built from 16 residues. The junction had 4 bases not matched to a gene; V was cut back by 1 base and J by 0 bases.

This chain connects TRBV29-1 to TRBJ1-2; 7 positions agree with TRBD1. This CDR3 is 13 amino acids long. With V trimmed by 4 bases and J by 4 bases, 6 bases remained unmatched. CDR1 and CDR2 (germline): SQVTM, ANQGSEA. The CDR3 loop is CSVVDRYSYGYTF. Here the CDR3 DNA reads TGCAGCGTTGTGGACAGGTATAGCTATGGCTACACCTTC.

The gene calls are TRBV5-6 and TRBJ1-4; TRBD1 aligns across 8 bases. J gave up 11 bases and V 2 bases, and 2 bases lay outside the gene matches. CDR1 is SGHDT and CDR2 is YYEEEE in the germline V gene. This CDR3 comprises 12 residues. The CDR3 sequence: CASSLQGEKLFF. The CDR3 bases are TGTGCCAGCAGCTTACAGGGGGAGAAACTGTTTTTT. The variable domain in full, with the rest retrieved from reference TRBV5-6 and TRBJ1-4, is DAGVTQSPTHLIKTRGQQVTLRCSPKSGHDTVSWYQQALGQGPQFIFQYYEEEERQRGNFPDRFSGHQFPNYSSELNVNALLLGDSALYLCASSLQGEKLFFGSGTQLSVL.

Comments on this clone: Germline is not matched at one junction end, which may reflect a read error. This rearrangement joins TRBV11-2 to TRBJ1-2; D is uncertain. The CDR3 consists of 13 residues. Germline CDR1 SGHAT, CDR2 FQNNGV. In DNA form, the CDR3 reads TGTGCCAGCAGCTTAGATATGCAAGGAATTTCCTTCTTC. It yields the protein CASSLDMQGISFF.

V and J are TRBV29-1 and TRBJ1-2; 7 bases match TRBD1. The CDR3 has 11 residues. V was clipped by 6 bases and J by 10 bases; unmatched bases: 8. Germline V gives CDR1 SQVTM, CDR2 ANQGSEA. This CDR3 is CSVGFDRDYTF. As DNA, the CDR3 is TGCAGCGTAGGCTTTGACAGGGACTACACCTTC.

This clone was counted only a few times. The rearrangement links TRBV9 to TRBJ2-3; D gene uncertain. With 4 bases removed from V and 4 bases from J, the gap between germline ends came to 13 bases. This CDR3 comprises 14 residues. Germline V gives CDR1 SGDLS, CDR2 YYNGEE. The chain's CDR3 is CASSRGEFADTQYF. The CDR3, as DNA: TGTGCCAGCAGCAGAGGCGAGTTTGCAGATACGCAGTATTTT.

The gene calls are TRBV18 and TRBJ2-2, with D possibly matching TRBD2 (6 bases). The germline V and J ends were trimmed by 3 bases and 0 bases, with 14 bases remaining between them. The CDR3 loop spans 17 amino acids. Germline loops: CDR1 KGHSH, CDR2 LQKENI. The CDR3 loop is CASSPFRGGANTGELFF. Written as DNA, the CDR3 is TGTGCCAGCTCACCTTTTCGCGGCGGGGCGAACACCGGGGAGCTGTTTTTT. The full variable domain, completed using reference TRBV18 and TRBJ2-2, is NAGVMQNPRHLVRRRGQEARLRCSPMKGHSHVYWYRQLPEEGLKFMVYLQKENIIDESGMPKERFSAEFPKEGPSILRIQQVVRGDSAAYFCASSPFRGGANTGELFFGEGSRLTVL.

This chain joins TRBV7-2 and TRBJ2-4, with a weak D call TRBD1 (6 bases). The V gene lost 2 bases and the J gene lost 7 bases, with 12 bases spanning the gap. The CDR3 covers 14 residues. Germline assignment: CDR1 SGHTA and CDR2 FQGNSA. DNA for the CDR3: TGTGCCAGCAGCTTATACGCAGGGGATAACATTCAGTACTTC. It encodes CASSLYAGDNIQYF.

The chain combines TRBV4-1 with TRBJ2-7, with D unclear. V lost 0 bases to trimming and J lost 3 bases, with 6 bases between them. CDR1 is MGHRA, CDR2 YSYEKL, per germline. This CDR3 has 13 amino acids. The CDR3 loop reads CASSQENGYEQYF. The CDR3 DNA reads TGCGCCAGCAGCCAAGAAAACGGCTACGAGCAGTACTTC.

This sequence joins TRBV30 and TRBJ2-7; 8 nucleotides match TRBD2. The CDR3 spans 15 residues. The V gene end was trimmed by 3 bases and the J gene end by 7 bases; junction bases not matched to a gene: 14. CDR1 GTSNPN and CDR2 SVGIG come from the germline V gene (reference sequence). The CDR3 sequence: CAWSVPPGVAGEQYF. CDR3 DNA sequence: TGTGCCTGGAGCGTTCCGCCGGGGGTAGCGGGGGAGCAGTACTTC.

The chain couples TRBV6-1 to TRBJ1-2; no clear D. Germline CDR1 reads MNHNS; CDR2 reads SASEGT. There are 13 residues in the CDR3. V lost 0 bases to trimming and J lost 7 bases, with 9 bases between them. In nucleotides, the CDR3 is TGTGCCAGCAGTGAAGCGGGTTATGCTGGCTACACCTTC. Its protein product is CASSEAGYAGYTF.

The chain joins TRBV6-1 to TRBJ1-5, with D unresolved. The length of the CDR3 is 14 residues. Per germline, CDR1 MNHNS and CDR2 SASEGT. The germline V and J ends were trimmed by 4 bases and 0 bases, with 7 bases remaining between them. The CDR3 DNA reads TGTGCCAGCAGTGCAGCAACTAGCAATCAGCCCCAGCATTTT. Translated: CASSAATSNQPQHF.

This sequence joins TRBV7-2 and TRBJ1-2, with TRBD1 as a possible D gene (5 bases). Germline CDR1 is SGHTA and CDR2 is FQGNSA. V dropped 0 bases and J dropped 8 bases, with 16 bases sitting between them. This CDR3 has 15 amino acids. The CDR3 reads CASSLADSGGKGYTF. The CDR3 DNA is TGTGCCAGCAGCTTAGCGGACTCGGGGGGTAAGGGCTACACCTTC.

V gene TRBV5-4 combines with J gene TRBJ1-1, with unresolved D. The CDR3 sequence is 15 residues long. The V gene's germline CDR1 is SGHNT and CDR2 YYREEE (reference sequence). The V and J ends lost 6 bases and 4 bases respectively, with 19 bases between them. The DNA for the CDR3 is TGTGCCAGCACCTCTCCTCTGGGGTTGGTCACTGAAGCTTTCTTT. The encoded protein is CASTSPLGLVTEAFF. Full variable domain (rest looked up from reference TRBV5-4 and TRBJ1-1): ETGVTQSPTHLIKTRGQQVTLRCSSQSGHNTVSWYQQALGQGPQFIFQYYREEENGRGNFPPRFSGLQFPNYSSELNVNALELDDSALYLCASTSPLGLVTEAFFGQGTRLTVV.

The chain recombines TRBV7-9 with TRBJ2-1, with 7 bases aligning to TRBD1. CDR1 is SEHNR, CDR2 FQNEAQ, per germline (reference sequence). V gave up 4 bases and J gave up 9 bases; unmatched junction bases: 6. The CDR3 covers 13 residues. The CDR3 protein is CASSSRQGGEQFF. CDR3 in DNA: TGTGCCAGCAGCTCCCGACAGGGCGGTGAGCAGTTCTTC.

The rearrangement joins TRBV7-9 to TRBJ1-1; no clear D gene. Germline V lookup: CDR1 SEHNR, CDR2 FQNEAQ (reference sequence). V was shortened by 1 base and J by 1 base, with 7 bases between the two germline ends. This CDR3 region has 14 residues. CDR3 nucleotide sequence: TGTGCCAGCAGCTTAGATCAGACGAACACTGAAGCTTTCTTT. This encodes CASSLDQTNTEAFF.

The chain links TRBV19 to TRBJ2-2; 9 bases map to TRBD2. Trimming took 6 bases from V and 0 from J; bases not matched to a gene: 5. Germline V gene sequence: CDR1 LNHDA, CDR2 SQIVND (reference sequence). The CDR3 covers 16 residues. DNA of the CDR3: TGTGCCAGTAGCTTGCCTAGCGGGACGAACACCGGGGAGCTGTTTTTT. Amino acid sequence: CASSLPSGTNTGELFF. Combining the CDR3 with reference TRBV19 and TRBJ2-2 gives the whole variable domain DGGITQSPKYLFRKEGQNVTLSCEQNLNHDAMYWYRQDPGQGLRLIYYSQIVNDFQKGDIAEGYSVSREKKESFPLTVTSAQKNPTAFYLCASSLPSGTNTGELFFGEGSRLTVL.

The rearrangement links TRBV18 to TRBJ2-7; D unresolved. Germline lookup yields CDR1 KGHSH and CDR2 LQKENI. Deletions cut 2 bases from V and 7 bases from J, with 12 bases between. CDR3 size: 13 residues. This CDR3 reads CASSPGPDREQYF. CDR3 in DNA: TGTGCCAGCTCACCAGGTCCGGATCGGGAGCAGTACTTC. The whole variable domain, remainder taken from reference TRBV18 and TRBJ2-7, is NAGVMQNPRHLVRRRGQEARLRCSPMKGHSHVYWYRQLPEEGLKFMVYLQKENIIDESGMPKERFSAEFPKEGPSILRIQQVVRGDSAAYFCASSPGPDREQYFGPGTRLTVT.

The chain has TRBV7-2 and TRBJ2-7, with D possibly called TRBD1 or TRBD2 (6 bases each). The germline V gene encodes CDR1 SGHTA and CDR2 FQGNSA. The CDR3 is 16 amino acids. V lost 4 bases and J 6 bases, leaving 22 bases between the germline ends. CDR3 sequence: CASSSGGGRDSPEQYF. CDR3 coding DNA: TGTGCCAGCAGCTCTGGAGGGGGGCGGGACTCCCCCGAGCAGTACTTC.